Shown below are 15 T cell receptor beta chains from a single sample sequenced in a study of human T cells and chemical hapten exposure. TCRdb processed the RACE reads anew with MiXCR; each CDR3 protein has one entry. This table has approximately 91,000 distinct CDR3 sequences, roughly 12% appearing once. The time point here: patch test 2, 6 weeks after DPC sensitization. Treatment here: therapeutic diphenylcyclopropenone sensitization with weekly scalp DPC. Material: whole blood, obtained in connection with sensitization to the hapten diphenylcyclopropenone (DPC). Receptors were obtained from a man younger than 35 with alopecia areata. Some clones in this sample may be carry-over from other donors' samples.

This clonotype was seen a few times. V usage is TRBV10-3 and J usage is TRBJ1-3; 7 bases agree with TRBD1. The V gene's germline CDR1 is ENHRY and CDR2 SYGVKD. V dropped 6 bases and J dropped 0; count of bases not matched to a gene: 5. The CDR3 has 15 amino acids. The CDR3, as DNA: TGTGCCATCAGACCCGGGACAGCCTCTGGAAACACCATATATTTT. Protein: CAIRPGTASGNTIYF.

This clonotype has ten or more counts. This sequence joins TRBV7-2 and TRBJ1-6; no firm D call. The CDR3 extends over 14 amino acids. The V gene's germline CDR1 is SGHTA and CDR2 FQGNSA. V gave up 3 bases and J gave up 6 bases, with 9 bases separating them. The CDR3 spells CASSLRHRNSPLHF. The CDR3, as DNA: TGTGCCAGCAGCTTGAGGCACCGTAATTCACCCCTCCACTTT.

This clonotype was detected many times. The chain couples TRBV7-9 to TRBJ1-6, with 7 bases fitting TRBD1. Looked up from germline, CDR1 is SEHNR and CDR2 is FQNEAQ (reference sequence). Losses at the gene ends were 6 bases for V and 2 bases for J; bases not matched to a gene: 19. This CDR3 region has 20 residues. CDR3 residues: CASSLQGQQVGVAYNSPLHF. CDR3 coding DNA: TGTGCCAGCAGTCTCCAGGGACAGCAGGTCGGGGTGGCCTATAATTCACCCCTCCACTTT. The variable domain in full, with the rest retrieved from reference TRBV7-9 and TRBJ1-6, is DTGVSQNPRHKITKRGQNVTFRCDPISEHNRLYWYRQTLGQGPEFLTYFQNEAQLEKSRLLSDRFSAERPKGSFSTLEIQRTEQGDSAMYLCASSLQGQQVGVAYNSPLHFGNGTRLTVT.

This clonotype was seen many times. The chain employs TRBV7-2 and TRBJ2-1, with D unclear. This CDR3 region has 14 residues. Germline-derived CDR1 and CDR2 are SGHTA and FQGNSA. V was clipped by 1 base and J by 4 bases, with 8 bases between them. The CDR3 loop reads CASSLDGRYNEQFF. The CDR3 DNA reads as TGTGCCAGCAGCTTAGACGGGCGGTACAATGAGCAGTTCTTC.

This clonotype was seen ten or more times. V is TRBV5-4 and J is TRBJ2-2; TRBD1 aligns across 8 bases. Germline V gives CDR1 SGHNT, CDR2 YYREEE (reference sequence). Trimming took 4 bases from V and 4 from J; bases not matched to a gene: 12. The CDR3 consists of 17 residues. The CDR3 DNA reads TGTGCCAGCAGCCCCGCAGGGGGCGCCCGATCCACCGGGGAGCTGTTTTTT. It codes for CASSPAGGARSTGELFF.

This clonotype was seen many times. One end of the junction is discordant with germline, which a read error may explain. The V and J genes are TRBV7-9 and TRBJ1-4; D is ambiguous. CDR3 size: 13 residues. CDR1 and CDR2 (germline): SEHNR, FQNEAQ (reference sequence). The CDR3 DNA sequence: TGTGCCAGCAGCTTAATCGGAGGGCAAATAGCAAAGTTT. It translates to CASSLIGGQIAKF.

The chain uses TRBV5-5 and TRBJ2-5; 8 positions agree with TRBD1. The germline V gene encodes CDR1 SGHKS and CDR2 YYEKEE (reference sequence). V lost 3 bases and J lost 5; bases outside the gene matches: 12. The CDR3 has 16 amino acids. CDR3 sequence: CASSSVGQGEKETQYF. The CDR3 DNA sequence: TGTGCCAGCAGCTCAGTCGGACAGGGCGAAAAGGAGACCCAGTACTTC.

This clonotype was seen a few times. The chain has TRBV20-1 and TRBJ2-5; TRBD1 might be the D (5 bases). Germline V gene sequence: CDR1 DFQATT, CDR2 SNEGSKA (reference sequence). The V and J ends lost 4 bases and 1 base respectively, with 10 bases between them. The CDR3 is 13 residues long. CDR3 nucleotides: TGCAGTGCTACGCCAGGGCTCCAAGAGACCCAGTACTTC. The encoded protein is CSATPGLQETQYF.

V is TRBV3-1 and J is TRBJ2-1, with 8 bases that match TRBD1. This CDR3 has 16 residues. J lost 5 bases, V lost 3 bases, and 9 bases had no gene match. The V gene's germline CDR1 is LGHDT and CDR2 YNNKEL (reference sequence). The DNA of the CDR3 is TGTGCCAGCAGCCAGAGGGGGAGACAGGGGAACAATGAGCAGTTCTTC. It codes for CASSQRGRQGNNEQFF.

The rearrangement joins TRBV5-1 to TRBJ1-2, with 7 nucleotides matching TRBD1. Germline V gene sequence: CDR1 SGHRS, CDR2 YFSETQ. The CDR3 is made up of 13 amino acids. The V gene end was trimmed by 4 bases and the J gene end by 7 bases; junction bases not matched to a gene: 7. Here the CDR3 DNA reads TGCGCCAGCAGCACAACAGGGGTCTCTGGCTACACCTTC. Residues: CASSTTGVSGYTF.

The sample holds many counts of this clonotype. This chain uses TRBV5-6 with TRBJ2-1; D gene unclear. V was shortened by 4 bases and J by 13 bases, with 18 bases between the two germline ends. CDR1 is SGHDT and CDR2 is YYEEEE in the germline V gene. The CDR3 sequence is 13 residues long. CDR3 in amino acids: CASSALPGPEQFF. CDR3 coding DNA: TGTGCCAGCAGCGCGCTTCCCGGGCCTGAACAGTTCTTC.

This clonotype was seen repeatedly, ten times or more. The chain combines TRBV19 with TRBJ1-1; possibly TRBD1 for D (6 bases). The germline V gene encodes CDR1 LNHDA and CDR2 SQIVND (reference sequence). CDR3 size: 14 residues. Trimming left V 5 bases short and J 5 bases short, with 15 bases between. The CDR3 DNA sequence: TGTGCCAGTAGTGGGGAACTAACAGGGACTGAAGCTTTCTTT. Encoded protein: CASSGELTGTEAFF.

This clonotype has a count of ten or more. DNA for the CDR3: TGTGCCAGCAGTTTGGGGACGTACTCTGGAAACACCATATATTTT. It translates to CASSLGTYSGNTIYF. The V gene is TRBV7-6, the J gene TRBJ1-3; D is possibly TRBD1 (5 bases). The germline V and J ends were trimmed by 6 bases and 0 bases, with 12 bases remaining between them. CDR1 SGHVS and CDR2 FNYEAQ come from the germline V gene. The CDR3 runs 15 residues. Looking up the rest from reference TRBV7-6 and TRBJ1-3 gives the full variable domain: GAGVSQSPRYKVTKRGQDVALRCDPISGHVSLYWYRQALGQGPEFLTYFNYEAQQDKSGLPNDRFSAERPEGSISTLTIQRTEQRDSAMYRCASSLGTYSGNTIYFGEGSWLTVV.

This clonotype was recorded a few times. This sequence joins TRBV29-1 and TRBJ2-2, with 12 positions matching TRBD2. The V gene's germline CDR1 is SQVTM and CDR2 ANQGSEA. The CDR3 runs 15 residues. Losses at the gene ends were 7 bases for V and 1 base for J; bases not matched to a gene: 4. The CDR3 sequence is CSARLAGENTGELFF. The CDR3 DNA sequence: TGCAGCGCCCGACTAGCGGGGGAGAACACCGGGGAGCTGTTTTTT.

This clonotype has at least ten counts. The chain couples TRBV9 to TRBJ2-1; TRBD1 might be the D (5 bases). Germline V gene sequence: CDR1 SGDLS, CDR2 YYNGEE. The CDR3 extends over 15 amino acids. Trimming cost V 3 bases and J 6 bases, with 16 bases left between them. This chain's CDR3 is CASSAGGHYSNEQFF. The CDR3, as DNA: TGTGCCAGCAGCGCAGGTGGACATTACAGCAATGAGCAGTTCTTC.